This T cell receptor (beta chain) emerged from a study of blood T cell repertoires in acute mononucleosis (dated by TCRdb to the early 2020s). Background on the whole study: Convalescent samples were collected 5 to 8 months after the acute presentation, representing the memory response. The mean EBV load in blood was 3.5 to 4.5 log10 genome copies per million B cells during acute infection, compared with approximately 2.8 at convalescence. Overall study results and their limits: Because only a fraction of each donor's blood was analyzed, sampling error might partly explain the low overlap between acute and convalescent clonotypes. Persistence into convalescence was observed for only roughly 9.4% of unique acute clonotypes, yet most of the response was made up by these persisting clonotypes, and the remaining acute clonotypes were seemingly replaced by new diverse de novo clonotypes. GLC-BM selection appeared to involve both chains, including public TCRbeta motifs on BV14-BJ2 and BV20-BJ1 alongside a TCRalpha motif on AV5-AJ31. Only three donors were included in the cohort, so group averages were based on very few individuals.

CDR1 and CDR2, per the germline V gene (reference sequence), are MNHEY and SMNVEV. Its CDR3 holds 15 amino acids, cysteine through phenylalanine. The entry retains the CDR3 DNA only, 45 bases that are in frame from base 1. This specimen's time point label, per the study, means: convalescence about 6 months (5-8 months) after acute presentation (visit 7). The study tracked CD8 T cell responses to two immunodominant EBV epitopes, BRLF1 109 (YVL-BR) and BMLF1 280 (GLC-BM), over primary infection. Primary EBV infection was taken to be indicated by a positive serum heterophile antibody test and EBV viral capsid antigen-specific IgM. Total CD8 T cells were first enriched from PBMCs by magnetic positive selection (MACS). A FACSAria III was used to sort live CD3+ CD8+ tetramer+ cells to over 95% purity. A PE-conjugated tetramer loaded with the BMLF1 280-288 peptide was used to sort the cells. At both acute infection and convalescence, EBV epitope-specific CD8 T cells were tetramer-sorted, and the TCR repertoires of those cells were deep-sequenced directly ex vivo. Three people aged roughly 18 to 30 with clinical acute infectious mononucleosis and laboratory evidence of primary EBV infection were used as donors. Heparinized peripheral blood was drawn at clinical presentation with mononucleosis symptoms and was drawn again about 6 months later. Ficoll-Paque density gradient centrifugation was used to isolate PBMCs.

For TCR profiling, total RNA from at least 8,000 sorted tetramer+ CD8 T cells was reverse transcribed into cDNA. CDR3 regions were amplified by PCR with primers annealing to V and J regions, adding unique molecular identifiers to track templates. The immunoSEQ platform, including its sequencing and error-correction standards, was used to profile TCRalpha and TCRbeta chains. Concerning the study's data processing: Clonal copy numbers were corrected for sequencing and PCR errors, and CDR3s were defined per IMGT conventions. Analysis was restricted to productive rearrangements and was performed with immunoSEQ Analyzer versions 2.0 and 3.0, and gene-pairing frequencies were further processed in Microsoft Excel. V-J pairings were visualized as Circos plots, and CDR3 motifs were found with MEME plus a custom motifSearch program. The OLGA algorithm was used to calculate the probability of generation of TCR sequences. Clonotypes seen at both visits were called persistent; those seen only acutely were nonpersistent; those seen only at convalescence were de novo. Any amino acid clonotype used by more than one donor was defined as a public TCR. TCRdb obtained this table from immuneACCESS and retained in-frame rearrangements with V and J assigned. These tables miss some clones; where compared with another copy, unresolved V genes account for less than half of the shortfall, and the remainder is unexplained. V, J and clone size were drawn from that table, and D and trimming were deduced from the DNA. This sample has a few thousand clones in its table, and approximately 25% of those were observed once. The leading ten clones occupy about 45% of the sample.

With respect to this clone: The likely explanation is a read error, given a far larger clone one base away.

The material was EBV GLC epitope tetramer+ CD8+ T cells sorted from PBMCs, obtained during convalescence from infectious mononucleosis. The meaning of the sample's cell subset or site label: CD8 T cells binding tetramer with EBV BMLF1 280-288 peptide (GLC-BM). The sequence derives from a woman aged 18-30 years with infectious mononucleosis caused by EBV. The V and J segments used are TRBV27 and TRBJ2-5, and 8 junctional nucleotides match TRBD1. The sequence in DNA is TGTGCCAGCAGCCCATCAGGGACAGGCCAAGTGACCCAGTACTTC. Its product reads: CASSPSGTGQVTQYF.